These 29 T cell receptor beta chains share one sample of origin, sequenced in a study of identical twins. TCRdb re-analysed the 5' RACE reads in MiXCR, keeping a single row per CDR3 protein. The table has 1.5 million or so distinct CDR3 sequences, about 32% seen once. Sequenced material: cord blood. The origin of the receptors is a newborn girl in good health.

A word on this clonotype: The germline gene is not matched at one end of the junction; a read error may be the cause. The CDR3 loop is CSANPGQGANYVYTF. CDR3 coding DNA: TGCAGTGCTAATCCCGGACAGGGGGCGAACTATGTCTACACCTTC. J is TRBJ1-2 and V is TRBV20-1; 11 bases line up with TRBD1. CDR3 length: 15 residues. The germline gives CDR1 DFQATT, CDR2 SNEGSKA (reference sequence).

This clonotype was recorded a few times. The genes are TRBV13 and TRBJ2-1; 13 nucleotides align to TRBD2. V shed 5 bases and J 4 bases; nucleotides not matched to a gene: 8. This CDR3 contains 17 residues. Germline CDR1 PRHDT, CDR2 FYEKMQ (reference sequence). Here the CDR3 reads CASSPRRLAGGYNEQFF. DNA for the CDR3: TGTGCCAGCAGCCCCCGACGACTAGCGGGGGGTTACAATGAGCAGTTCTTC.

This rearrangement joins TRBV19 to TRBJ2-1, with unresolved D. This CDR3 is built from 15 residues. Looked up from germline, CDR1 is LNHDA and CDR2 is SQIVND (reference sequence). V dropped 2 bases and J dropped 2 bases, with 10 bases sitting between them. CDR3 nucleotide sequence: TGTGCCAGTAGTATACAGGCGACACCCTACAATGAGCAGTTCTTC. Protein product: CASSIQATPYNEQFF.

This sequence joins TRBV20-1 and TRBJ2-3; D might be TRBD2 (6 bases). Germline values: CDR1 DFQATT, CDR2 SNEGSKA (reference sequence). The germline V and J ends were trimmed by 3 bases and 6 bases, with 10 bases remaining between them. This CDR3 is built from 12 residues. CDR3 DNA: TGCAGTGCTAGGTGGGGGGTCGATACGCAGTATTTT. Encoded protein: CSARWGVDTQYF.

This clonotype came up a few times. The chain joins TRBV6-5 to TRBJ2-1; D assignment may be TRBD1 or TRBD2 (5 bases each). V shed 10 bases and J shed 4 bases, with 23 bases lying between them. The CDR3 extends over 16 amino acids. Germline CDR1 MNHEY, CDR2 SVGAGI. The CDR3 coding sequence is TGTGCCATGGGTCAGTTAAGCCGGGACCCATACAATGAGCAGTTCTTC. Its translation is CAMGQLSRDPYNEQFF.

This clonotype has more than one count but fewer than ten. The V gene is TRBV4-2, the J gene TRBJ2-2; 9 nucleotides align to TRBD1. Germline V gene lookup returns CDR1 LGHNA and CDR2 YNFKEQ. The CDR3 is 18 amino acids. With 1 base clipped from V and 3 bases from J, the junction kept 9 bases outside the gene matches. The CDR3 DNA reads as TGTGCCAGCAGCCAAGTGGGGGTACAGGGGGCCGACACCGGGGAGCTGTTTTTT. Translation gives CASSQVGVQGADTGELFF.

The sample holds a few counts of this clonotype. The chain couples TRBV20-1 to TRBJ2-1; possibly TRBD1 or TRBD2 for D (6 bases each). Germline lookup yields CDR1 DFQATT and CDR2 SNEGSKA (reference sequence). Trimming removed 0 bases at V and 6 bases at J, with 15 bases between. This CDR3 has 15 amino acids. CDR3 amino acids: CSARDFQKGGNEQFF. CDR3 in DNA: TGCAGTGCTAGAGATTTCCAAAAGGGGGGCAATGAGCAGTTCTTC.

The genes are TRBV13 and TRBJ2-1; TRBD2 matches at 8 bases. The CDR3 runs 15 residues. V lost 0 bases and J lost 5; bases outside the gene matches: 3. Looked up from germline, CDR1 is PRHDT and CDR2 is FYEKMQ (reference sequence). In DNA, the CDR3 is TGTGCCAGCAGCTTAGGGAGCGGGGGACACAATGAGCAGTTCTTC. Amino acids: CASSLGSGGHNEQFF.

The chain employs TRBV6-6 and TRBJ2-7; 9 positions agree with TRBD1. The J segment lost 3 bases and the V segment lost 2 bases, leaving 8 bases of the junction unmatched. In germline, CDR1 is MNHNY, CDR2 SVGAGI (reference sequence). The length of the CDR3 is 16 residues. Written as DNA, the CDR3 is TGTGCCAGCAGTTACAACCGGGACAGGGTTGTCTACGAGCAGTACTTC. Translating gives CASSYNRDRVVYEQYF.

This clonotype was observed a few times. The chain has TRBV7-6 and TRBJ2-3, with 12 positions matching TRBD2. There are 17 residues in the CDR3. The junction had 11 bases not matched to a gene; V was cut back by 5 bases and J by 5 bases. Per the germline V gene, CDR1 is SGHVS and CDR2 is FNYEAQ. The DNA of the CDR3 is TGTGCCAGCAGCCCTTCTAGCGGGAGGGCCTTCGGAGATACGCAGTATTTT. Amino acids: CASSPSSGRAFGDTQYF.

The rearrangement links TRBV7-9 to TRBJ2-1; 15 nucleotides match TRBD2. The CDR3 totals 15 residues. Germline V gene data show CDR1 as SEHNR and CDR2 as FQNEAQ (reference sequence). V was clipped by 5 bases and J by 6 bases; unmatched bases: 2. The CDR3: CASSRTSGRVNEQFF. The CDR3 DNA follows: TGTGCCAGCAGCCGGACTAGCGGGAGGGTCAATGAGCAGTTCTTC.

The rearrangement joins TRBV3-1 to TRBJ2-4; the D is unclear. V was trimmed by 1 base and J by 3 bases, leaving 13 bases between them. CDR1 is LGHDT, CDR2 YNNKEL, per germline (reference sequence). The CDR3 extends over 16 amino acids. The chain's CDR3 is CASSQGRVYGKNIQYF. CDR3 DNA sequence: TGTGCCAGCAGCCAAGGCCGCGTATACGGCAAAAACATTCAGTACTTC.

This rearrangement joins TRBV12-3 or TRBV12-4 to TRBJ1-2; D gene ambiguous. CDR3 size: 16 residues. Trimming stripped 6 bases from V and 2 bases from J, with 19 bases between. DNA for the CDR3: TGTGCCAGCAGCCTAAGCACCCGGGTCCTCAACTATGGCTACACCTTC. It is translated as CASSLSTRVLNYGYTF.

The chain joins TRBV24-1 to TRBJ2-3; 13 positions match TRBD2. Trimming cost V 4 bases and J 6 bases; bases outside gene matches: 9. This CDR3 has 17 residues. Germline V gene lookup returns CDR1 KGHDR and CDR2 SFDVKD. The CDR3 here is CATSDGTSGVPMDTQYF. CDR3 in DNA: TGTGCCACCAGTGACGGGACTAGCGGGGTTCCAATGGATACGCAGTATTTT.

V is TRBV7-2 and J is TRBJ1-1, with a possible D match to TRBD1 (6 bases). Per germline, CDR1 SGHTA and CDR2 FQGNSA. Trimming removed 5 bases from V and 3 bases from J, with 22 bases in between. The CDR3 length is 17 residues. The CDR3 DNA reads as TGTGCCAGCAGCCGGACCTTACAGGGCTCGGGGTACACTGAAGCTTTCTTT. This translates into CASSRTLQGSGYTEAFF.

This clonotype was observed a handful of times. The chain joins TRBV5-1 to TRBJ1-4; a possible D gene is TRBD1 (6 bases). The CDR3 covers 15 residues. CDR1 is SGHRS, CDR2 YFSETQ, per germline. V lost 4 bases and J lost 4, with 14 bases in between. CDR3 region: CASSAQGSSNEKLFF. In DNA, the CDR3 is TGCGCCAGCAGCGCACAGGGCTCGAGTAATGAAAAACTGTTTTTT.

The rearrangement links TRBV7-7 to TRBJ2-1, with D uncertain. CDR1 and CDR2 from the germline V gene are SSHAT and FNYEAQ (reference sequence). V dropped 5 bases and J dropped 8 bases, with 13 bases sitting between them. CDR3 length equals 13 residues. The CDR3 DNA follows: TGTGCCAGCAGCCCGATTTTGGTTGATGAGCAGTTCTTC. Translating it yields CASSPILVDEQFF.

This clonotype was seen only a few times. Written as DNA, the CDR3 is TGTGCCAGCAGGGACACCTCGTTCTATGGCTACACCTTC. Translation gives CASRDTSFYGYTF. This chain links TRBV6-1 with TRBJ1-2; possible D gene TRBD1, 5 bases. In germline, CDR1 is MNHNS, CDR2 SASEGT. This CDR3 has 13 residues. The V gene lost 6 bases and the J gene lost 4 bases, with 12 bases spanning the gap.

This clonotype occurred a few times. V usage is TRBV4-1 and J usage is TRBJ1-2; D ambiguous. Trimming took 4 bases from V and 7 from J, leaving 13 bases between them. Per germline, CDR1 MGHRA and CDR2 YSYEKL. This CDR3 is built from 13 residues. The CDR3 spells CASSPQSVGGYTF. The CDR3, as DNA: TGCGCCAGCAGCCCCCAGTCCGTAGGTGGCTACACCTTC.

This clonotype was observed a few times. The chain recombines TRBV6-5 with TRBJ1-6, with D possibly being TRBD1 (5 bases). The CDR3 is 15 residues long. Trimming shortened V by 0 bases and J by 6 bases, and 9 bases separated the two germline ends. The germline V gene encodes CDR1 MNHEY and CDR2 SVGAGI. The CDR3 DNA is TGTGCCAGCAGTTACTCGGGGCGTCCTAATTCACCCCTCCACTTT. Protein sequence: CASSYSGRPNSPLHF.

This clonotype was counted between two and nine times. The chain combines TRBV20-1 with TRBJ2-6; possibly TRBD2 for D (6 bases). This CDR3 is built from 16 residues. Per germline, CDR1 DFQATT and CDR2 SNEGSKA (reference sequence). Trimming stripped 3 bases from V and 0 bases from J, with 12 bases between. CDR3 residues: CSASRGSGSGANVLTF. In nucleotides, the CDR3 is TGCAGTGCTAGTCGGGGGAGTGGCTCTGGGGCCAACGTCCTGACTTTC.

To note about this clonotype: A read error may account for a junction end that differs from germline. The rearrangement links TRBV7-9 to TRBJ1-1, with a weak D call TRBD1 (5 bases). The length of the CDR3 is 14 residues. CDR1 SEHNR and CDR2 FQNEAQ come from the germline V gene (reference sequence). The CDR3 region has the DNA TGTGCCAGCAGCTTAGCCGGGGCAAACATTGAAGCTTTCTTT. It translates to CASSLAGANIEAFF.

The V call is TRBV10-3, the J call TRBJ2-1; D is uncertain. This CDR3 spans 11 amino acids. Per the germline V gene, CDR1 is ENHRY and CDR2 is SYGVKD. Trimming pared 2 bases from V and 10 bases from J, leaving 6 bases between. CDR3 amino acids: CAISEKYEQFF. The DNA for the CDR3 is TGTGCCATCAGTGAGAAGTACGAGCAGTTCTTC.

The genes are TRBV3-1 and TRBJ2-3, with D possibly being TRBD2 (5 bases). Germline CDR1 and CDR2: LGHDT and YNNKEL (reference sequence). The CDR3 runs 15 residues. V dropped 4 bases and J dropped 2 bases, with 13 bases sitting between them. CDR3 bases: TGTGCCAGCAGCCTAGGACTCCCTCCCACAGATACGCAGTATTTT. Translation gives CASSLGLPPTDTQYF.

This clonotype was detected a few times. The chain couples TRBV30 to TRBJ1-6; D uncertain. This CDR3 spans 13 amino acids. CDR1 and CDR2 from the germline V gene are GTSNPN and SVGIG (reference sequence). With 4 bases removed from V and 2 bases from J, the gap between germline ends came to 6 bases. This chain's CDR3 is CAWTATYNSPLHF. The CDR3 DNA reads as TGTGCCTGGACCGCGACCTATAATTCACCCCTCCACTTT. Full variable domain (rest looked up from reference TRBV30 and TRBJ1-6): SQTIHQWPATLVQPVGSPLSLECTVEGTSNPNLYWYRQAAGRGLQLLFYSVGIGQISSEVPQNLSASRPQDRQFILSSKKLLLSDSGFYLCAWTATYNSPLHFGNGTRLTVT.

This clonotype was detected ten times or more. This sequence joins TRBV14 and TRBJ1-2; 10 nucleotides align to TRBD1. With 4 bases clipped from V and 0 bases from J, the junction kept 2 bases outside the gene matches. The CDR3 is 15 amino acids. The germline V gene encodes CDR1 SGHDN and CDR2 FVKESK. CDR3 nucleotides: TGTGCCAGCAGCCGGGACAGGGGAACTAACTATGGCTACACCTTC. This encodes CASSRDRGTNYGYTF.

This sequence joins TRBV20-1 and TRBJ2-1, with 11 bases identical to TRBD2. Germline trimming cut 3 bases from V and 15 bases from J; bases unmatched to any gene: 13. The V gene's germline CDR1 is DFQATT and CDR2 SNEGSKA (reference sequence). The CDR3 loop spans 14 amino acids. For the CDR3, the DNA is TGCAGTGCTAGCCCCCAACTAGCGGGGGCACGTGGGTTCTTC. Protein product: CSASPQLAGARGFF.

This chain uses TRBV20-1 with TRBJ2-7; 7 nucleotides line up with TRBD2. The CDR3 covers 13 residues. V was clipped by 4 bases and J by 3 bases; unmatched bases: 6. Germline assignment: CDR1 DFQATT and CDR2 SNEGSKA (reference sequence). CDR3 nucleotides: TGCAGTGCTACGCGGGACTACTTCTACGAGCAGTACTTC. It is translated as CSATRDYFYEQYF.

This clonotype was detected only a few times. V usage is TRBV6-1 and J usage is TRBJ1-1; no clear D gene. The length of the CDR3 is 10 residues. V gave up 8 bases and J gave up 5 bases, with 6 bases separating them. CDR1 is MNHNS and CDR2 is SASEGT in the germline V gene. CDR3 protein: CASRRTEAFF. CDR3 sequence (DNA): TGTGCCAGCCGTCGTACTGAAGCTTTCTTT.